The source of this T cell receptor beta chain is a study of T cells in Graves' hyperthyroidism and ophthalmopathy. Comment on this clonotype: What it binds is unknown.

A lack of ophthalmopathy progression within 18 months defined stable Graves' hyperthyroidism. The source material, RNA transcripts, was used to amplify TCR beta CDR3 regions. RT-PCR in the first round (using the HTBI primer set) targeted the TCR CDR3. Each CDR3 protein gets one entry after TCRdb re-called the multiplex PCR reads with MiXCR. The profile shows around 690,000 distinct CDR3 sequences, around a sixth of them singletons. Study conclusions and caveats: Peripheral blood also featured most of the thyroid clonotypes expanded above 0.001.

The V segment lost 6 bases and the J segment 5 bases; nucleotides outside the gene matches: 8. The CDR3 loop spans 16 amino acids. The rearrangement links TRBV12-3 or TRBV12-4 to TRBJ2-5, with 14 bases that match TRBD2. The TCR comes from a man aged 50 or older with Graves' hyperthyroidism. Sequences were obtained from blood. CDR3 DNA: TGTGCCAGCAGAAACAGACTAGCGGGAGGGCGGGAGACCCAGTACTTC. Translating gives CASRNRLAGGRETQYF.